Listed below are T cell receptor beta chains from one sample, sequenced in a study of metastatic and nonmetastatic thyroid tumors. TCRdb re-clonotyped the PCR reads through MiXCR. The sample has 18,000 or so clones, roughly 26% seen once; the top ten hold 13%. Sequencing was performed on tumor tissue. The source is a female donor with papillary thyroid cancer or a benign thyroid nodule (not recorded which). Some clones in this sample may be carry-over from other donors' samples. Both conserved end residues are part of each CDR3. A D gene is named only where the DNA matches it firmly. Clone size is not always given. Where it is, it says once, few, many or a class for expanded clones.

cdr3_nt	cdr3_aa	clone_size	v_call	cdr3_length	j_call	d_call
TGTGCCAGCAGTTACGTGGGGGAGACCCAGTACTTC	CASSYVGETQYF	-	TRBV6-2/TRBV6-3	12	TRBJ2-5	-
TGTGCCAGCAGCCGGGACGGCTCTAGCACAGATACGCAGTATTTT	CASSRDGSSTDTQYF	-	TRBV6-1	15	TRBJ2-3	-
TGTGCCAGCAGCCAAGGAGACAGGGACTACAATGAGCAGTTCTTC	CASSQGDRDYNEQFF	-	TRBV3-1	15	TRBJ2-1	TRBD1
TGTGCCACCCGAGGGACAGGGGGACCTTCGGGAACTGAAGCTTTCTTT	CATRGTGGPSGTEAFF	medium-sized	TRBV12-3/TRBV12-4	16	TRBJ1-1	TRBD1
TGCGCCAGCAGTGAGGCGGGACTAGCGGGAGTCGGGGAGCAGTTCTTC	CASSEAGLAGVGEQFF	medium-sized	TRBV10-2	16	TRBJ2-1	TRBD2
TGTGCCAGCAGTGAGGGACAGAACACTGAAGCTTTCTTT	CASSEGQNTEAFF	-	TRBV6-1	13	TRBJ1-1	-
TGTGCCAGCAGTGGGCCGCGCAGCCCGGGCTCCTACGAGCAGTACTTC	CASSGPRSPGSYEQYF	-	TRBV12-3/TRBV12-4	16	TRBJ2-7	-
TGCAGTGCTAGGACTAGCGGGATAGAGACCCAGTACTTC	CSARTSGIETQYF	many	TRBV20-1	13	TRBJ2-5	TRBD2
TGCGCCAGCAGCCAAGAGGCCCCGGGGGGCACCGGGGAGCTGTTTTTT	CASSQEAPGGTGELFF	-	TRBV4-3	16	TRBJ2-2	TRBD2
TGTGCCAGCAAGTATTCCAGGTCGGGCTTCAATCAGCCCCAGCATTTT	CASKYSRSGFNQPQHF	medium-sized	TRBV6-1	16	TRBJ1-5	-
TGTGCCACCAGTGTGACTAGCGGGAGGGGCGGCGGGGAGCTGTTTTTT	CATSVTSGRGGGELFF	few	TRBV24-1	16	TRBJ2-2	TRBD2
TGCGCCAGCAGCCCGACTAGCGGGAGTTACAATGAGCAGTTCTTC	CASSPTSGSYNEQFF	-	TRBV5-1	15	TRBJ2-1	TRBD2
TGCGCCAGCAGCTTCGCCTTGGGGAACACTGAAGCTTTCTTT	CASSFALGNTEAFF	-	TRBV5-1	14	TRBJ1-1	-
TGTGCCAGCAGCCCCGGGACTAGCGGGATGGATGAGCAGTACTTC	CASSPGTSGMDEQYF	-	TRBV7-9	15	TRBJ2-7	TRBD2
TGCGCCAGCCGTCCCGGGGGGACTAATGAAAAACTGTTTTTT	CASRPGGTNEKLFF	medium-sized	TRBV5-1	14	TRBJ1-4	-
TGTGCCAGCAGTCCGGGACTAGCGGTTACCGGGGAGCTGTTTTTT	CASSPGLAVTGELFF	few	TRBV2	15	TRBJ2-2	TRBD2
TGCGCCAGCAGCTTTACAGGGGGCTATGGCTACACCTTC	CASSFTGGYGYTF	few	TRBV5-1	13	TRBJ1-2	TRBD1
TGTGCCAGCAGCGCGCTACCTAAGGACAGGACCTTC	CASSALPKDRTF	many	TRBV9	12	TRBJ1-2	TRBD1
TGTGCCAGCAGTCAGGAGACAGGGTGGCTTTACAATTCACCCCTCCACTTT	CASSQETGWLYNSPLHF	-	TRBV6-1	17	TRBJ1-6	TRBD1
TGTGCCAGCTCCGTCCGTTCCCGACTAGCGCTCGTAAGTGGCACAGATACGCAGTATTTT	CASSVRSRLALVSGTDTQYF	-	TRBV12-3/TRBV12-4	20	TRBJ2-3	TRBD2
TGTGCCAGCAGTGAGTCCACCTACGAGCAGTACTTC	CASSESTYEQYF	-	TRBV2	12	TRBJ2-7	-
TGTGCCAGCAGTTTAAATAGTGTAAACGGCTACACCTTC	CASSLNSVNGYTF	many	TRBV27	13	TRBJ1-2	-
TGCGCCAGCAGCCAAGCTCTAGCCTCCCTGAGTTACTTC	CASSQALASLSYF	-	TRBV4-1	13	TRBJ2-7	-
TGTGCCAGCAGCCCACGGACAGGGGGGCCGAATGAGCAGTTCTTC	CASSPRTGGPNEQFF	-	TRBV3-1	15	TRBJ2-1	TRBD1
TGTGCCAGCAGTTTCGCTAGCCAAGAGACCCAGTACTTC	CASSFASQETQYF	once	TRBV27	13	TRBJ2-5	-
TGTGCCAGCAGTTCCGGTTCTGGGACATCCTACAATGAGCAGTTCTTT	CASSSGSGTSYNEQFF	few	TRBV6-4	16	TRBJ2-1	-
TGTGCCAGCAGGGAGGGACCAAACACCATCTATGGCTACACCTTC	CASREGPNTIYGYTF	few	TRBV2	15	TRBJ1-2	-
TGTGCCAGCAGCTTAGCCGCAGGGGGCGCCTATGGCTACACCTTC	CASSLAAGGAYGYTF	once	TRBV7-9	15	TRBJ1-2	TRBD1
TGTGCCAGCGGCAGAGACACCGGGGAGCTGTTTTTT	CASGRDTGELFF	few	TRBV6-1	12	TRBJ2-2	-
TGCAGTGCACTGACAGTAGGAGCGTCCTATAATTCACCCCTCCACTTT	CSALTVGASYNSPLHF	-	TRBV20-1	16	TRBJ1-6	-
TGCGCCAGCAGCCAAGATCAACAAAGCTCCTATAATTCACCCCTCCACTTT	CASSQDQQSSYNSPLHF	-	TRBV4-1	17	TRBJ1-6	-
TGTGCCAGCCGGAGCGGTAACCACGAGCAGTACTTC	CASRSGNHEQYF	-	TRBV27	12	TRBJ2-7	-
TGTGCCACCATTGAAGGGACTGCAACAAGACTTAACTATGGCTACACCTTC	CATIEGTATRLNYGYTF	-	TRBV6-1	17	TRBJ1-2	-
TGTGCCAGCAGTTTCGGTTTTAACTATGGCTACACCTTC	CASSFGFNYGYTF	medium-sized	TRBV6-2/TRBV6-3	13	TRBJ1-2	-
TGCGCCAGCAGAGAAATAGCGGGGGGGAATGATGAGCAGTTCTTC	CASREIAGGNDEQFF	-	TRBV5-1	15	TRBJ2-1	TRBD2
TGTGCCAGCAGCTCGGACGGGTACGAGCAGTACTTC	CASSSDGYEQYF	-	TRBV11-3	12	TRBJ2-7	-